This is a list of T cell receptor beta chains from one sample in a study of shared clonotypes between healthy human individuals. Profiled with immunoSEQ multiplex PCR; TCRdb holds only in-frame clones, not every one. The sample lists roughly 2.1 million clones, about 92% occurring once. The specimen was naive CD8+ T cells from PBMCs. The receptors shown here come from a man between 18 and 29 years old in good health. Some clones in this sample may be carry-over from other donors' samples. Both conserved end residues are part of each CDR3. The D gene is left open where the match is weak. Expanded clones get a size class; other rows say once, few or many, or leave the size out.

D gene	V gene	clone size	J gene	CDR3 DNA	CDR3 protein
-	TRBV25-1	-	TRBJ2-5	TGTGCCAGCAGTGAATTTGGCGGACCCCAAGAGACCCAGTACTTC	CASSEFGGPQETQYF
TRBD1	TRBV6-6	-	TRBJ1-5	TGTGCCAGCAGTTACGGGACAGGGGCGCTTCAGCCCCAGCATTTT	CASSYGTGALQPQHF
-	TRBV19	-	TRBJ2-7	TGTGCCAGTAGTACGCACGGGACTTCCCCCTACGAGCAGTACTTC	CASSTHGTSPYEQYF
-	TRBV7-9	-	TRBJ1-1	TGTGCCAGCAGCTCGCTCCGGGACGGGAACACTGAAGCTTTCTTT	CASSSLRDGNTEAFF
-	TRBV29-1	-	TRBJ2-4	TGCAGCGGCCAATCAGGACGGGCCCCAAGTTGGTTTCAGTACTTC	CSGQSGRAPSWFQYF
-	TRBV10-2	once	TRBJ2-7	TGCGCCAGCAGTGAGTCTACAGGACTCTCCTACGAGCAGTACTTC	CASSESTGLSYEQYF
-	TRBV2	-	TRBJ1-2	TGTGCCAGCAGTAAACTGGGGGCTTCGGAGATACTTCGGGGCTATGGCTACACCTTC	CASSKLGASEILRGYGYTF
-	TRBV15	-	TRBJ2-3	TGTGCCACCAGCAGACTCGACACAGATACGCAGTATTTT	CATSRLDTDTQYF
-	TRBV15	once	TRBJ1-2	TGTGCCACCAGCGGTGTAAAGGGAGGCTACACCTTC	CATSGVKGGYTF
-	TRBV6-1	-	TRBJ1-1	TGTGCCAGCAGTGCCACGGTGGGTACTGAAGCTTTCTTT	CASSATVGTEAFF
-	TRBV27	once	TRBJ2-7	TGTGCCAGCAGGCCAAGGGGCAACAGAAACTACGAGCAGTACTTC	CASRPRGNRNYEQYF
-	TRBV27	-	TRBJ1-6	TGTGCCAGCAGTCCCTCGACAGCGAGCTCCTATAATTCACCCCTCCACTTT	CASSPSTASSYNSPLHF
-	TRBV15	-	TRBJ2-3	TGTGCCACCGCCAGTTTGGGAAATACGCAGTATTTT	CATASLGNTQYF
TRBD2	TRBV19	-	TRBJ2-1	TGTGCCAGTAGTATAGATCGGGGGGAGGGGAATGAGCAGTTCTTC	CASSIDRGEGNEQFF